This T cell receptor beta chain was captured by sequencing in a study of radiotherapy plus CTLA-4 blockade in lung cancer. Notes on the study in general: Tumor-origin TCR clones grew in blood after radiotherapy plus ipilimumab.

As regards this clone: Antigen specificity is unknown.

The germline CDR1 and CDR2 sequences are MNHEY and SVGAGI. CDR3 length equals 12 residues. V was pared by 5 bases and J by 9 bases, with 8 bases between. Clones were read by immunoSEQ multiplex PCR, and TCRdb kept only the in-frame ones, dropping some. Of 56,000 or so clones in the sample, 70% to 80% are singletons; the top ten hold 16%. The rearrangement links TRBV6-5 to TRBJ1-6; D is uncertain. The sample consisted of peripheral blood, taken from a patient treated with radiotherapy plus ipilimumab. The TCR was taken from a human donor with non-small cell lung cancer who had a complete response to radiotherapy plus ipilimumab. In nucleotides, the CDR3 is TGTGCCAGCAGTGCCCGGGGTTCACCCCTCCACTTT. It encodes CASSARGSPLHF.